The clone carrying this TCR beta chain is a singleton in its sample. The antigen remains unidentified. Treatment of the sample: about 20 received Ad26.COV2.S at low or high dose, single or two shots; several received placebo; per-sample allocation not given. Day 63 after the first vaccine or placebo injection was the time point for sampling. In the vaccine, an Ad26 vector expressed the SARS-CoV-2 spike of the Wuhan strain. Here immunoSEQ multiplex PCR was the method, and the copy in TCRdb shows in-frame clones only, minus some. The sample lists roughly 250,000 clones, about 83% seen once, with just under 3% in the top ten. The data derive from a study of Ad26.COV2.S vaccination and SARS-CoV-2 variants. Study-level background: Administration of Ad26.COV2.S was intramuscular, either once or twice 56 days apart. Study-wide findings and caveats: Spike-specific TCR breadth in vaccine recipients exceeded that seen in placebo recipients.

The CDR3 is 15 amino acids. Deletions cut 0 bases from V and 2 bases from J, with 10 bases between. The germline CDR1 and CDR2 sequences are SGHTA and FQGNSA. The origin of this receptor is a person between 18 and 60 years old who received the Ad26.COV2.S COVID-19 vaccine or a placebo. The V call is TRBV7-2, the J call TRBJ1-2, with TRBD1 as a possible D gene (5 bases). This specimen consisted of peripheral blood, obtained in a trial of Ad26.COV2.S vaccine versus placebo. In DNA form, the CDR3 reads TGTGCCAGCAGCTTAGCCCGGCCAGGGAACTATGGCTACACCTTC. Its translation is CASSLARPGNYGYTF.